These 9 T cell receptor beta chains came from one sample sequenced in a study of CD8+ T cells in alopecia areata. Regarding treatment: oral pan-JAK inhibitor, 5-10 mg twice daily. cDNA serving as the sequencing template came from extracted, reverse transcribed RNA. Produced via immunoSEQ multiplex PCR; TCRdb's table is partial and in-frame only. The sample shows 150,000 to 200,000 clones, 50% to 70% of them seen only once. The source material was CD4+ T cells sorted from blood, sampled at week 4, from a patient treated with tofacitinib. These receptors all stem from a human donor with alopecia areata.

The rearrangement joins TRBV29-1 to TRBJ1-1; D ambiguous. Trimming cost V 3 bases and J 6 bases, with 8 bases left between them. The CDR3 has 11 residues. Germline V lookup: CDR1 SQVTM, CDR2 ANQGSEA. The CDR3 nucleotides read TGCAGCGTTGAGGGTGGCTCTGAAGCTTTCTTT. It encodes CSVEGGSEAFF.

V gene TRBV9 combines with J gene TRBJ2-3; 12 bases align to TRBD2. The CDR3 loop spans 14 amino acids. Germline-derived CDR1 and CDR2 are SGDLS and YYNGEE. The V gene end was trimmed by 3 bases and the J gene end by 4 bases; junction bases not matched to a gene: 0. The CDR3 DNA follows: TGTGCCAGCAGCGCTAGCGGGGGGGCAGATACGCAGTATTTT. It codes for CASSASGGADTQYF.

This clone was counted a few times. V usage is TRBV4-2 and J usage is TRBJ2-3; TRBD2 aligns across 16 bases. V lost 3 bases and J lost 11; bases outside the gene matches: 11. CDR3 length: 17 residues. CDR1 and CDR2 from the germline V gene are LGHNA and YNFKEQ. CDR3 residues: CASSQTAGTSGGAVQYF. The CDR3 DNA is TGTGCCAGCAGCCAGACTGCAGGGACTAGCGGGGGGGCGGTGCAGTATTTT.

CDR3 amino acids: CASSKFTGELFF. CDR3 bases: TGTGCCAGTAGTAAGTTCACCGGGGAGCTGTTTTTT. The chain links TRBV19 to TRBJ2-2; D call uncertain. V gave up 4 bases and J gave up 4 bases, with 4 bases separating them. This CDR3 is 12 amino acids long. The germline V gene encodes CDR1 LNHDA and CDR2 SQIVND (reference sequence).

The V and J genes are TRBV9 and TRBJ2-2; D gene ambiguous. The germline gives CDR1 SGDLS, CDR2 YYNGEE. The CDR3 is 12 amino acids. Trimming shortened V by 10 bases and J by 6 bases, and 13 bases separated the two germline ends. The CDR3 nucleotides are TGTGCCTCCACCCCCCGCGCCGGGGAGCTGTTTTTT. It codes for CASTPRAGELFF. Using reference TRBV9 and TRBJ2-2 for the parts outside the CDR3, the full variable domain is DSGVTQTPKHLITATGQRVTLRCSPRSGDLSVYWYQQSLDQGLQFLIQYYNGEERAKGNILERFSAQQFPDLHSELNLSSLELGDSALYFCASTPRAGELFFGEGSRLTVL.

This clone occurred once. The J gene is TRBJ1-1, the V gene TRBV5-1; D ambiguous. This CDR3 region has 15 residues. The germline CDR1 and CDR2 sequences are SGHRS and YFSETQ. The V end lost 0 bases, the J end lost 1 base, and 10 bases lay between the germline ends. CDR3 bases: TGCGCCAGCAGCTTGGTTGAACGGGGGAACACTGAAGCTTTCTTT. It codes for CASSLVERGNTEAFF.

The chain is built from TRBV18 and TRBJ1-6; no reliable D call. V was pared by 5 bases and J by 2 bases, with 1 base between. CDR3 length equals 12 residues. The germline V gene encodes CDR1 KGHSH and CDR2 LQKENI. The CDR3 region is CASSTYNSPLHF. In DNA form, the CDR3 reads TGTGCCAGCTCAACCTATAATTCACCCCTCCACTTT.

V is TRBV5-1 and J is TRBJ2-1, with D possibly matching TRBD2 (5 bases). Germline assignment: CDR1 SGHRS and CDR2 YFSETQ. The CDR3 covers 11 residues. Trimming removed 2 bases from V and 9 bases from J, with 6 bases in between. This chain's CDR3 is CASSLGGEQFF. The CDR3 DNA follows: TGCGCCAGCAGCTTAGGAGGTGAGCAGTTCTTC.

V and J are TRBV4-1 and TRBJ2-3, with 8 positions matching TRBD2. Germline assignment: CDR1 MGHRA and CDR2 YSYEKL. V dropped 1 base and J dropped 4; count of bases not matched to a gene: 1. The CDR3 has 14 residues. The CDR3 sequence is CASSQAGGPDTQYF. The DNA for the CDR3 is TGCGCCAGCAGCCAAGCGGGGGGGCCAGATACGCAGTATTTT.